This TCR beta chain originates from a study of blood T cell repertoires in COVID-19 (dated by TCRdb to the early 2020s). Regarding the complete study: Samples from collaborators originated in the United States, Italy and Spain and spanned both the acute and convalescent phases of COVID-19. The material from the prospective study consisted of cDNA or gDNA derived from T cells, B-cell-depleted T cells, or PBMCs. Subjects who had been exposed to COVID-19, were actively infected with it, or had recovered from it provided the deeply sampled blood TCRbeta repertoires that made up the dataset. The repertoires were made available in a free public database intended to serve as a resource for research on the immune response to SARS-CoV-2. The samples were drawn from the first 160 participants of the ongoing ImmuneRACE study and from roughly 1,300 subjects provided by 6 global collaborators. A de-identified subject ID, COVID-19 status, age in years and sex were almost always included in the sample metadata. HLA class I and class II types, where available, came from metadata supplied by the sample provider rather than from assay-based typing. Study-wide conclusions, independent of this receptor: The amount of clinical and demographic metadata varied by source and participant and was provided uncurated.

Points on this clone: Its antigen is still unknown. Base-call qualities are not available, and no considerably larger clone is one nucleotide away.

Participants in the prospective study were enrolled through a virtual design, were aged roughly 18 to 100 years, and lived in 24 United States geographic areas. In the prospective study, participants were assigned to cohorts based on the clinical history participants reported in a screening survey and a study questionnaire. A participant counted as exposed if, within 2 weeks of entering the study, that participant had been in contact with someone who had a PCR-confirmed or clinician-diagnosed COVID-19 case. In the prospective study, mobile phlebotomists collected whole blood, serum and a nasopharyngeal or oropharyngeal swab from each participant. Over an approximately 2-month period, participants in the prospective study had the option of providing additional blood draws and questionnaires. Before DNA extraction, prospective study blood samples were shipped either frozen or at room temperature.

TCRbeta CDR3 regions were amplified from genomic DNA by means of the immunoSEQ Assay, a bias-controlled multiplex PCR. As for the authors' bioinformatics: The number of nucleated cells in each sample was estimated from the amplification of reference gene primers within the assay. To quantify the absolute abundance of each unique TCRbeta CDR3 rearrangement, sequence reads were collapsed and filtered. Productive Simpson clonality was computed per sample as the square root of Simpson's diversity index over productive rearrangements. Not all clones reach the TCRdb copy of this immuneACCESS table, which keeps in-frame sequences only. Checked studies attribute under half of the gap to unresolved V genes and leave the rest unexplained. V and J calls and clone size come straight from that table; D and trimming were deduced from the DNA. The sample table lists approximately 340,000 clones, more than 85% of them with a count of one. The ten largest clones add up to more than 0.85% of the sample.

The specimen was PBMCs or T cells enriched from blood (not recorded which). This receptor was obtained from a woman aged 40 to 55 who had been exposed to COVID-19.

The nucleotides are TGTGCCAGCAGCTTGGAGGGGGTTAATGAGCAGTTCTTC. Its product reads: CASSLEGVNEQFF. The chain joins TRBV5-6 to TRBJ2-1; TRBD1 could be the D gene, as 6 bases match. V was cut back by 0 bases and J by 7 bases, leaving a gap of 8 bases between them. Inclusive of the bounding cysteine and phenylalanine, the CDR3 is 13 residues long. The entry retains the CDR3 DNA only, 39 bases that are in frame from base 1. The germline V gene provides CDR1 SGHDT and CDR2 YYEEEE.